This TCR beta chain was sequenced in a study of spatial heterogeneity in lung cancer. Study overall: Combinations of a unique TCR and a UMI were tallied in raw reads, and on average each appeared more than ten times.

TCRdb re-derived calls from the 5' RACE reads in MiXCR, one entry per CDR3 protein. The table records tens of thousands of distinct CDR3 sequences, around 9% of them present only once. The time point denotes: sample taken at primary tumor resection. Sequencing covered unsorted whole RNA taken from tumor, nontumor lung or frozen PBMC. Trimming at V came to 6 bases and at J to 4 bases, leaving 9 bases not matched to a gene. Germline lookup yields CDR1 DFQATT and CDR2 SNEGSKA (reference sequence). The CDR3 is 14 amino acids. The source was PBMCs, collected at surgery. This chain uses TRBV20-1 with TRBJ2-3, with 8 positions matching TRBD1. This sequence originates from a male donor with early-stage non-small cell lung cancer. CDR3 nucleotides: TGCAGTGCGCGGGACAGGCCGAGCGCAGATACGCAGTATTTT. This gives the protein CSARDRPSADTQYF.